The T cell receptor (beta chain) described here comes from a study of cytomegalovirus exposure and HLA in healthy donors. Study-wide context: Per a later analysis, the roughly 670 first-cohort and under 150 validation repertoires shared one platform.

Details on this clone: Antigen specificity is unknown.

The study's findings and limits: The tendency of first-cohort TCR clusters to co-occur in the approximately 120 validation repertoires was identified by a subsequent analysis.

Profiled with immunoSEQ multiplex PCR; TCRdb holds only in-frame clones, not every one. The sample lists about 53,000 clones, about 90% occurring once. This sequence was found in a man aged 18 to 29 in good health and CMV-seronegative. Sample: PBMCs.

CDR3 protein: CASSYGAGRNTIYF. CDR3 nucleotides: TGTGCCAGCAGTTACGGGGCAGGCAGAAACACCATATATTTT. V usage is TRBV6-5 and J usage is TRBJ1-3, with D perhaps TRBD1 (5 bases). The V end lost 2 bases, the J end lost 5 bases, and 10 bases lay between the germline ends. Germline CDR1 MNHEY, CDR2 SVGAGI. The CDR3 totals 14 residues.